These T cell receptor beta chains were read from a single sample in a study of blood T cell repertoires in COVID-19. Method: immunoSEQ multiplex PCR; TCRdb's copy keeps in-frame clones and lacks some. The sample lists about 170,000 clones, roughly 86% occurring once. Input material: peripheral blood. The receptors were gathered from a woman between 50 and 59 years old with acute or convalescent COVID-19. Each CDR3 is given with its conserved first and last residue. The D gene is left open where the match is weak. Clone sizes are given selectively: once, few, many, or a class where the clone is expanded.

j_call: TRBJ1-4; v_call: TRBV5-1; d_call: TRBD1; clone_size: -; cdr3_aa: CASSLELGGGREKLFF; cdr3_nt: TGCGCCAGCAGCTTGGAATTAGGAGGGGGCCGTGAAAAACTGTTTTTT
j_call: TRBJ1-4; v_call: TRBV18; d_call: -; clone_size: -; cdr3_aa: CASSPKGDEKLFF; cdr3_nt: TGTGCCAGCTCACCAAAGGGGGATGAAAAACTGTTTTTT
j_call: TRBJ1-2; v_call: TRBV5-1; d_call: -; clone_size: -; cdr3_aa: CASSLVGGNGYTF; cdr3_nt: TGCGCCAGCAGCTTGGTCGGGGGGAATGGCTACACCTTC
j_call: TRBJ2-5; v_call: TRBV18; d_call: -; clone_size: once; cdr3_aa: CASAPRAGEETQYF; cdr3_nt: TGTGCCAGCGCTCCAAGAGCAGGGGAGGAGACCCAGTACTTC
j_call: TRBJ1-2; v_call: TRBV5-8; d_call: -; clone_size: -; cdr3_aa: CASSPRSYGYTF; cdr3_nt: TGTGCCAGCAGCCCACGGTCTTATGGCTACACCTTC
j_call: TRBJ2-7; v_call: TRBV4-1; d_call: -; clone_size: -; cdr3_aa: CASSQDRGNLPTYEQYF; cdr3_nt: TGCGCCAGCAGCCAAGATCGGGGGAATCTACCAACCTACGAGCAGTACTTC
j_call: TRBJ1-2; v_call: TRBV7-9; d_call: TRBD1; clone_size: once; cdr3_aa: CASSLQGLNYGYTF; cdr3_nt: TGTGCCAGCAGTTTACAGGGGTTAAACTATGGCTACACCTTC
j_call: TRBJ1-5; v_call: TRBV12-5; d_call: -; clone_size: -; cdr3_aa: CASGLGQKYSNQPQHF; cdr3_nt: TGTGCTAGTGGTTTGGGACAGAAATATAGCAATCAGCCCCAGCATTTT
j_call: TRBJ2-4; v_call: TRBV4-3; d_call: -; clone_size: -; cdr3_aa: CASSQTLDSLAKNIQYF; cdr3_nt: TGCGCCAGCAGCCAGACTCTAGACAGTTTAGCCAAAAACATTCAGTACTTC
j_call: TRBJ1-1; v_call: TRBV7-9; d_call: TRBD1; clone_size: -; cdr3_aa: CASSEGTGAFF; cdr3_nt: TGTGCCAGCAGCGAGGGGACAGGAGCTTTCTTT
j_call: TRBJ2-3; v_call: TRBV6-6; d_call: TRBD2; clone_size: -; cdr3_aa: CASSPPDSGALGYTQYF; cdr3_nt: TGTGCCAGCAGTCCACCCGATAGCGGGGCCCTCGGATATACGCAGTATTTT
j_call: TRBJ2-7; v_call: TRBV3-1/TRBV3-2; d_call: TRBD2; clone_size: -; cdr3_aa: CASSFPGGTSYEQYF; cdr3_nt: TGTGCCAGCAGCTTCCCCGGGGGGACCTCCTACGAGCAGTACTTC
j_call: TRBJ1-6; v_call: TRBV7-8; d_call: TRBD1; clone_size: -; cdr3_aa: CASSPSDRENSPLHF; cdr3_nt: TGTGCCAGCAGCCCCTCGGACAGGGAGAATTCACCCCTCCACTTT
j_call: TRBJ2-3; v_call: TRBV7-3; d_call: TRBD2; clone_size: -; cdr3_aa: CASSSVSGGLDTQYF; cdr3_nt: TGTGCCAGCAGCTCCGTTAGCGGGGGGTTAGATACGCAGTATTTT
j_call: TRBJ1-6; v_call: TRBV9; d_call: -; clone_size: -; cdr3_aa: CASSVARGSPLHF; cdr3_nt: TGTGCCAGCAGCGTAGCTCGGGGTTCACCCCTCCACTTT
j_call: TRBJ2-7; v_call: TRBV19; d_call: -; clone_size: -; cdr3_aa: CASSRGHDLSYEQYF; cdr3_nt: TGTGCCAGTAGTAGGGGACACGACCTGTCCTACGAGCAGTACTTC
j_call: TRBJ2-3; v_call: TRBV19; d_call: -; clone_size: -; cdr3_aa: CASSSIAGWDTQYF; cdr3_nt: TGTGCCAGTAGCAGCATAGCAGGGTGGGATACGCAGTATTTT
j_call: TRBJ1-1; v_call: TRBV11-3; d_call: -; clone_size: -; cdr3_aa: CASSFTTGAHTEAFF; cdr3_nt: TGTGCCAGCAGCTTCACTACAGGAGCTCACACTGAAGCTTTCTTT
j_call: TRBJ1-2; v_call: TRBV5-6; d_call: TRBD1; clone_size: -; cdr3_aa: CASSSDRGKYGYTF; cdr3_nt: TGTGCCAGCAGCTCGGACAGGGGCAAGTATGGCTACACCTTC
j_call: TRBJ2-5; v_call: TRBV27; d_call: TRBD2; clone_size: once; cdr3_aa: CASSLYPSGGRETQYF; cdr3_nt: TGTGCCAGCAGTTTATACCCTAGCGGGGGTCGAGAGACCCAGTACTTC
j_call: TRBJ2-5; v_call: TRBV7-2; d_call: -; clone_size: -; cdr3_aa: CASSLGVQETQYF; cdr3_nt: TGTGCCAGCAGCTTGGGAGTTCAAGAGACCCAGTACTTC
j_call: TRBJ2-3; v_call: TRBV29-1; d_call: TRBD1; clone_size: -; cdr3_aa: CSVDTGGLDTQYF; cdr3_nt: TGCAGCGTTGATACAGGGGGTTTAGATACGCAGTATTTT
j_call: TRBJ2-3; v_call: TRBV6-5; d_call: -; clone_size: -; cdr3_aa: CASSFGGVNTDTQYF; cdr3_nt: TGTGCCAGCAGTTTTGGCGGGGTTAACACAGATACGCAGTATTTT
j_call: TRBJ1-1; v_call: TRBV5-1; d_call: -; clone_size: -; cdr3_aa: CASSLQGADEAFF; cdr3_nt: TGCGCCAGCAGCTTGCAAGGGGCGGATGAAGCTTTCTTT
j_call: TRBJ2-3; v_call: TRBV10-3; d_call: TRBD2; clone_size: -; cdr3_aa: CAISVRSGGSTDTQYF; cdr3_nt: TGTGCCATCAGTGTTCGGAGCGGGGGTAGCACAGATACGCAGTATTTT
j_call: TRBJ2-1; v_call: TRBV21-1; d_call: -; clone_size: -; cdr3_aa: CASSNLRTSGRYNEQFF; cdr3_nt: TGTGCCAGCAGCAACCTCCGGACTAGCGGGAGGTACAATGAGCAGTTCTTC
j_call: TRBJ1-1; v_call: TRBV6-5; d_call: -; clone_size: -; cdr3_aa: CATRRQANTEAFF; cdr3_nt: TGTGCCACCCGGAGGCAGGCGAACACTGAAGCTTTCTTT
j_call: TRBJ2-2; v_call: TRBV5-4; d_call: TRBD2; clone_size: -; cdr3_aa: CASSPAPGTSGRANGELFF; cdr3_nt: TGTGCCAGCAGCCCTGCGCCCGGGACTAGCGGGAGGGCTAACGGGGAGCTGTTTTTT
j_call: TRBJ1-1; v_call: TRBV5-6; d_call: -; clone_size: -; cdr3_aa: CASSLAADTEAFF; cdr3_nt: TGTGCCAGCAGCTTGGCTGCAGACACTGAAGCTTTCTTT
j_call: TRBJ1-2; v_call: TRBV5-3; d_call: -; clone_size: -; cdr3_aa: CARSLAGGGELPGRGYTF; cdr3_nt: TGTGCCAGAAGCTTGGCCGGGGGGGGCGAGCTCCCTGGGAGGGGCTACACCTTC
j_call: TRBJ2-7; v_call: TRBV20-1; d_call: -; clone_size: -; cdr3_aa: CSAQISYEQYF; cdr3_nt: TGCAGTGCCCAGATATCCTACGAGCAGTACTTC
j_call: TRBJ1-1; v_call: TRBV21-1; d_call: -; clone_size: -; cdr3_aa: CASSSGQGKEAEAFF; cdr3_nt: TGTGCCAGCAGCAGCGGACAGGGGAAAGAGGCTGAAGCTTTCTTT
j_call: TRBJ1-2; v_call: TRBV6-2/TRBV6-3; d_call: -; clone_size: -; cdr3_aa: CASSPEHYGYTF; cdr3_nt: TGTGCCAGCAGCCCAGAGCACTATGGCTACACCTTC
j_call: TRBJ1-6; v_call: TRBV27; d_call: TRBD1; clone_size: -; cdr3_aa: CASSLGQGGISPLHF; cdr3_nt: TGTGCCAGCAGCCTCGGACAGGGGGGAATTTCACCCCTCCACTTT
j_call: TRBJ2-5; v_call: TRBV11-2; d_call: -; clone_size: -; cdr3_aa: CASSLDIQETQYF; cdr3_nt: TGTGCCAGCAGCTTGGACATACAAGAGACCCAGTACTTC
j_call: TRBJ2-1; v_call: TRBV3-1/TRBV3-2; d_call: -; clone_size: -; cdr3_aa: CASSQGAYHYNEQFF; cdr3_nt: TGTGCCAGCAGCCAAGGGGCTTACCATTACAATGAGCAGTTCTTC
j_call: TRBJ1-2; v_call: TRBV6-2/TRBV6-3; d_call: -; clone_size: -; cdr3_aa: CASSYDGGSYGYTF; cdr3_nt: TGTGCCAGCAGTTACGATGGGGGGAGCTATGGCTACACCTTC
j_call: TRBJ1-1; v_call: TRBV11-2; d_call: -; clone_size: -; cdr3_aa: CASSLDLAGFFF; cdr3_nt: TGTGCCAGCAGCTTAGATCTGGCAGGGTTTTTCTTT
j_call: TRBJ1-2; v_call: TRBV3-1/TRBV3-2; d_call: TRBD1; clone_size: -; cdr3_aa: CASSPTGAAYGYTF; cdr3_nt: TGTGCCAGCAGCCCGACAGGGGCTGCCTACGGCTACACCTTC
j_call: TRBJ1-1; v_call: TRBV29-1; d_call: TRBD1; clone_size: -; cdr3_aa: CSVRDRTNTEAFF; cdr3_nt: TGCAGCGTGAGGGACAGGACGAACACTGAAGCTTTCTTT
j_call: TRBJ1-3; v_call: TRBV7-6; d_call: -; clone_size: once; cdr3_aa: CASSLAQKTGNTIYF; cdr3_nt: TGTGCCAGCAGCTTAGCACAGAAAACTGGAAACACCATATATTTT
j_call: TRBJ1-2; v_call: TRBV24-1; d_call: -; clone_size: -; cdr3_aa: CATSDPLRGNYGYTF; cdr3_nt: TGTGCCACCAGTGACCCTCTGCGGGGAAACTATGGCTACACCTTC
j_call: TRBJ1-2; v_call: TRBV20-1; d_call: -; clone_size: -; cdr3_aa: CSASIGAVYGYTF; cdr3_nt: TGCAGTGCTAGTATAGGGGCGGTCTATGGCTACACCTTC
j_call: TRBJ2-7; v_call: TRBV11-3; d_call: TRBD2; clone_size: -; cdr3_aa: CAHARVAGAYEQYF; cdr3_nt: TGTGCTCACGCTCGTGTAGCGGGGGCCTACGAGCAGTACTTC
j_call: TRBJ2-7; v_call: TRBV20-1; d_call: -; clone_size: once; cdr3_aa: CSARRLEEQYF; cdr3_nt: TGCAGTGCTAGAAGACTTGAAGAGCAGTACTTC
j_call: TRBJ1-1; v_call: TRBV10-1; d_call: TRBD1; clone_size: -; cdr3_aa: CASIMTGGNTEAFF; cdr3_nt: TGCGCCAGCATAATGACAGGGGGGAACACTGAAGCTTTCTTT
j_call: TRBJ2-2; v_call: TRBV2; d_call: -; clone_size: -; cdr3_aa: CASSADSAGTGELFF; cdr3_nt: TGTGCCAGCAGTGCGGACTCTGCGGGCACCGGGGAGCTGTTTTTT
j_call: TRBJ1-2; v_call: TRBV19; d_call: TRBD1; clone_size: -; cdr3_aa: CASSMNQGVIGYTF; cdr3_nt: TGTGCCAGTAGTATGAATCAGGGGGTAATAGGCTACACCTTC